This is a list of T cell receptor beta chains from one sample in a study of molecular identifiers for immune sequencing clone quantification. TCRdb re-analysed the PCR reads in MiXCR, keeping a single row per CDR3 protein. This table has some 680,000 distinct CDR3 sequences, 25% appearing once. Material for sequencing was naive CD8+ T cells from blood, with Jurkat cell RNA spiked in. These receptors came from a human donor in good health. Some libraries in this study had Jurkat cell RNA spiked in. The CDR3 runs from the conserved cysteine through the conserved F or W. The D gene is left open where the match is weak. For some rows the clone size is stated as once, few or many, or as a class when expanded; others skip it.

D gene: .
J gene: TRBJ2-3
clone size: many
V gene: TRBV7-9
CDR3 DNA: TGTGCCAGCAGCGACGGTTTTAGGGTCACAGATACGCAGTATTTT
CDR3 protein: CASSDGFRVTDTQYF

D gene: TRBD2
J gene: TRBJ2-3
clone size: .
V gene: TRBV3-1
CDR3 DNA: TGTGCCAGCAGCCAAGTCAATTGGGCGGGAGGGCCTGGGGCAGATACGCAGTATTTT
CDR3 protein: CASSQVNWAGGPGADTQYF

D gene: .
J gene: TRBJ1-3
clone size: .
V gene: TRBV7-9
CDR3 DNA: TGTGCCCGCACCCCCGGTCCGACCAACTCTGGAAACACCATATATTTT
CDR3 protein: CARTPGPTNSGNTIYF

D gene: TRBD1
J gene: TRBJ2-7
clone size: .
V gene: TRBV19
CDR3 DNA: TGTGCCAGTACTCCTACCGGGACAGGGGGTTTGAACGAGCAGTACTTC
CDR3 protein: CASTPTGTGGLNEQYF

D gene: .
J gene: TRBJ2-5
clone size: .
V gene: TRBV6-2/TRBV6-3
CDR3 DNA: TGTGCCAGCAGTCGAACAACGGGGGCGGAGACCCAGTACTTC
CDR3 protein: CASSRTTGAETQYF

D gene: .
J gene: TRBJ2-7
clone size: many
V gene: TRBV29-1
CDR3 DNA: TGCAGCGTTACCCTGGACTCCTACGAGCAGTACTTC
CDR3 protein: CSVTLDSYEQYF

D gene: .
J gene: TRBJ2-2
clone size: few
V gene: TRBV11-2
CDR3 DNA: TGTGCCAGCAGCTTAGGGACCCCCGGGGAGCTGTTTTTT
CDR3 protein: CASSLGTPGELFF

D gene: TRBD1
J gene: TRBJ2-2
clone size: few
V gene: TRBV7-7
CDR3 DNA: TGTGCTAGCAGCTTAGGAGGGACAGGGGATTCAGCAAACACCGGGGAGCTGTTTTTT
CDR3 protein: CASSLGGTGDSANTGELFF

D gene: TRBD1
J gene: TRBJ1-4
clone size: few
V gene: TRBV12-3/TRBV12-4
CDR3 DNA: TGTGCCAGCAGTTTAGGGATTCACAGGGGGCTGTCTGGAAAACTGTTTTTT
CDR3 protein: CASSLGIHRGLSGKLFF

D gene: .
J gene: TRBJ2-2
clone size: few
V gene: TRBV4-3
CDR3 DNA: TGCGCCAGCAGCCAAGATCAGGGAGCCGGGGAGCTGTTTTTT
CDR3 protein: CASSQDQGAGELFF

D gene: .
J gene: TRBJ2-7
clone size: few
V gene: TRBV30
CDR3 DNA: TGTGCCTGGAGTGGGACGGAGAACGAGCAGTACTTC
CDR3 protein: CAWSGTENEQYF

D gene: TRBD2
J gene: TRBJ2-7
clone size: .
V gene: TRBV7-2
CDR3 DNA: TGTGCGAGCAGCTTACGACTAGCGGGAGGTGAGCAGTACTTC
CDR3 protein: CASSLRLAGGEQYF

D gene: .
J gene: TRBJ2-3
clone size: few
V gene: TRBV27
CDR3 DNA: TGTGCCAGCAGCCCGTCGACAGACACAGATACGCAGTATTTT
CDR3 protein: CASSPSTDTDTQYF

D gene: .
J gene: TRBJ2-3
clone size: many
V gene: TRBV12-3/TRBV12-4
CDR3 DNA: TGTGCCAGCAGTTTAAAGGGAATGCCAGATACGCAGTATTTT
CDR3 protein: CASSLKGMPDTQYF

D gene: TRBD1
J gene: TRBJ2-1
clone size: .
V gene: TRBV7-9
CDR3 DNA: TGTGCCAGCAGCTTAGCGAGAGGACAGGGGTTCTACAATGAGCAGTTCTTC
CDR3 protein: CASSLARGQGFYNEQFF

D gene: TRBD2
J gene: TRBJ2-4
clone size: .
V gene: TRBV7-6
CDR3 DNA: TGTGCCAGCAGCTTAGAAGCTAGCGGGAGTATGGCCAAAAACATTGAGTACTTC
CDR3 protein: CASSLEASGSMAKNIEYF

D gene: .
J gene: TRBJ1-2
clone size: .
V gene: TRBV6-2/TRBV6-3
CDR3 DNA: TGTGCCAGCAGTACAGCCGGGACCTTCTATGGCTACACCTTC
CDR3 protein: CASSTAGTFYGYTF

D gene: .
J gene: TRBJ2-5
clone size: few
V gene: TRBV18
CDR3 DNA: TGTGCCAGCTCACCAGGTGACGGCTACCAAGAGACCCAGTACTTC
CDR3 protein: CASSPGDGYQETQYF

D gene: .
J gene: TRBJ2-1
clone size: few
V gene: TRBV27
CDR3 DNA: TGTGCCAGTGGGGGGGCCACCTACAATGAGCAGTTCTTC
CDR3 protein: CASGGATYNEQFF

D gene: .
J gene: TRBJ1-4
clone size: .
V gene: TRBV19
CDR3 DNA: TGTGCCAGTAGTATAGGTCAGCAGGGAACTAATGAAAAACTGTTTTTT
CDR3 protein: CASSIGQQGTNEKLFF

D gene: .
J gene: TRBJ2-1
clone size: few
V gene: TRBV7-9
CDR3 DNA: TGTGCCAGCAGCTACCGGGACCTGAATGAGCAGTTCTTC
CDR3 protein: CASSYRDLNEQFF

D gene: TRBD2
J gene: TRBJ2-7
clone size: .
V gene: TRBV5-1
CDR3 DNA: TGCGCCAGCAGCTTGGCCCAAGGCCGGGACTATCTCTGGGAGCAGTACTTC
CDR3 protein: CASSLAQGRDYLWEQYF

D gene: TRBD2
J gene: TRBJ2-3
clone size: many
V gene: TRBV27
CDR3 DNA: TGTGCCAGCAGTCATGGACTAGCGTTCACAGATACGCAGTATTTT
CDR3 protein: CASSHGLAFTDTQYF

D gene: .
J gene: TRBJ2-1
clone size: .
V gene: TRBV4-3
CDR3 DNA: TGCGCCAGCAGCCAGCTAGGAAATGAGCAGTTCTTC
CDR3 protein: CASSQLGNEQFF

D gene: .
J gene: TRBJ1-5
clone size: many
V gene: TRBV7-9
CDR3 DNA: TGTGCCAGCAGCTCGACAGAGGAAGTTGGTCAGCCCCAGCATTTT
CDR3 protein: CASSSTEEVGQPQHF

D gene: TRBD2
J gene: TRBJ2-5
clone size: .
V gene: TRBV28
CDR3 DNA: TGTGCCAGCAGTTTGTTCCGGCCCCCTTGGGGAGGGACCCCGTACTTC
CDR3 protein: CASSLFRPPWGGTPYF

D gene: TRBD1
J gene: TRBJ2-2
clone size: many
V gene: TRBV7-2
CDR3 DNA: TGTGCCAGCAGCCTGAGCCCATTTGGACAGGTGTTTTTT
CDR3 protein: CASSLSPFGQVFF

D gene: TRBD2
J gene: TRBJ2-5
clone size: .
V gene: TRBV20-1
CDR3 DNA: TGCAGTGCTAGATACGGCGGGAGCTTGCAGACCCAGTACTTC
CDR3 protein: CSARYGGSLQTQYF

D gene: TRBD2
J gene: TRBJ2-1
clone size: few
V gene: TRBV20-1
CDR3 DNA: TGCAGTGCTAGTACGCTAGCGGACTACAATGAGCAGTTCTTC
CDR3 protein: CSASTLADYNEQFF

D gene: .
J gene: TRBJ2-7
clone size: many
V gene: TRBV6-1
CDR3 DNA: TGTGCCAGCAGTGAAGCGACCTCCTACGAGCAGTACTTC
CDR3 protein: CASSEATSYEQYF

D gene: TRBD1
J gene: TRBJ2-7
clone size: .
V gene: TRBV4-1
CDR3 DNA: TGCGCCAGCAGCCAAGAGTGGACAGGGTACTACGAGCAGTACTTC
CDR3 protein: CASSQEWTGYYEQYF

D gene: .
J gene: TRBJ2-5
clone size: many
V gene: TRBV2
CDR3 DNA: TGTGCCAGCAGTGGGCTGCGGGACCAAGAGACCCAGTACTTC
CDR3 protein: CASSGLRDQETQYF

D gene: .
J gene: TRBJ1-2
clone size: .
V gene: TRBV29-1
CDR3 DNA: TGCGGCGTCCAACAGGAGAACTATGGCTACACCTTC
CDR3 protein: CGVQQENYGYTF

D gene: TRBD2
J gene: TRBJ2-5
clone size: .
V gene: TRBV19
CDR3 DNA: TGTGCCAGTAGTTCCCTAGCGGCAGCGAACCAAGAGCCCCAGTACTTC
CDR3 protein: CASSSLAAANQEPQYF

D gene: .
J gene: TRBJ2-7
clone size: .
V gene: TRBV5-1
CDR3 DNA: TGCGCCAGCAGCTTGGTCCCCCAACAGGAGAACGAGCAGTACTTC
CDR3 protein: CASSLVPQQENEQYF

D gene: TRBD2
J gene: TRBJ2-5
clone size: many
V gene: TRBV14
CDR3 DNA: TGTGCCAGCAGCCGAGTGACTAGCGGGAGAGAGACCCAGTACTTC
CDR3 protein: CASSRVTSGRETQYF

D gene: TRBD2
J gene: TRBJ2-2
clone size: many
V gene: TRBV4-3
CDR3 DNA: TGCGCCAGCAGCCAAGAATTTGGACTAGCGCTCACCGGGGAGCTGTTTTTT
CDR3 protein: CASSQEFGLALTGELFF

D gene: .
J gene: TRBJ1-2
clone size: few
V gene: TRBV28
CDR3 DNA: TGTGCCAGCAGTGGGGCAGAAAGTTATGGCTACACCTTC
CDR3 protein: CASSGAESYGYTF

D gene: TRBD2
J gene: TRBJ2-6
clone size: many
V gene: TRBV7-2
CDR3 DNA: TGTGCCAGCAGCTTCGGACTAGCGGGCCTAGCTGGGGCCAACGTCCTGACTTTC
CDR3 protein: CASSFGLAGLAGANVLTF

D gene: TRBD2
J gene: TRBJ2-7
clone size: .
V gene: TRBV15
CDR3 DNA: TGTGCCACCAGCAGAGAGGAACAGGGCACTCTAGCGGGAGGCGACGAGCAGTACTTC
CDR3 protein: CATSREEQGTLAGGDEQYF

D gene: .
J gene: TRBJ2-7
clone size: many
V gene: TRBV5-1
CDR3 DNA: TGCGCCAGCAGCTTTTCCAGGGGGGGCTACGAGCAGTACTTC
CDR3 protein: CASSFSRGGYEQYF

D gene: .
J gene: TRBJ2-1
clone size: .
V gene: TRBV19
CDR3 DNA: TGTGCCAGTAGTATGGGGCCGAGCTCCTACAATGAGCAGTTCTTC
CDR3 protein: CASSMGPSSYNEQFF

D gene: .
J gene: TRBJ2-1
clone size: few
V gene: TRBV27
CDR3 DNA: TGTGCCAGCAGCCCCCAGGAGTCCTACAATGAGCAGTTCTTC
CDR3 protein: CASSPQESYNEQFF

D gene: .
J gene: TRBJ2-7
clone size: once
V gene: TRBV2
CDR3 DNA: TGTGCCAGCAGTGAAGCTCGTGGGACTGATTTCTACGAGCAGTACTTC
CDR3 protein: CASSEARGTDFYEQYF

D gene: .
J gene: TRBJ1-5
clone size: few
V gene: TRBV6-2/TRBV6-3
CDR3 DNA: TGTGCCAGCAGTTACGCCAGGGGAGTAAATCAGCCCCAGCATTTT
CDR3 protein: CASSYARGVNQPQHF

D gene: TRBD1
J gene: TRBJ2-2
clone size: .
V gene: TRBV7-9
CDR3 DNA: TGTGCCAGCAGCCCCCATGACCTGACAGGGGGCAGGACCGGGGAGCTGTTTTTT
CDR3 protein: CASSPHDLTGGRTGELFF

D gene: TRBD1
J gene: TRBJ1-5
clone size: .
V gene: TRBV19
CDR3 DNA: TGTGCCAGTAGTATTGGGAGCAGGGGGTTCGGTCAGCCCCAGCATTTT
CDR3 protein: CASSIGSRGFGQPQHF

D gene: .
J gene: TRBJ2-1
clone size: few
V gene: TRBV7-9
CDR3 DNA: TGTGCCAGCACCACGGAATTTGGGGACTCCTACAATGAGCAGTTCTTC
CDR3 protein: CASTTEFGDSYNEQFF

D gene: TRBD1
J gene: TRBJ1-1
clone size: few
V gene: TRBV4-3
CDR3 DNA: TGCGCCAGCAGCCACGCCACAGGGGGTACTGAAGCTTTCTTT
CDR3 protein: CASSHATGGTEAFF

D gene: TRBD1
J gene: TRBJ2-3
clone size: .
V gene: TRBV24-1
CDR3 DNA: TGTGCCACCAGTGATTCCCACGACCTATGGACAGGGACTAGCACAGATACGCAGTATTTT
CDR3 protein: CATSDSHDLWTGTSTDTQYF

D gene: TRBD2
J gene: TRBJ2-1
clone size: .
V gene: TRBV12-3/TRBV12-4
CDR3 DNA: TGTGCCAGCAGCCTAAGGGCTGCTAGCGGGAGTGGCAATGAGCAGTTCTTC
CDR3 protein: CASSLRAASGSGNEQFF

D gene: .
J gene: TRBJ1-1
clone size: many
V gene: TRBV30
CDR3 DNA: TGTGCCTGGAGCCACCACCGGAACACTGAAGCTTTCTTT
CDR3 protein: CAWSHHRNTEAFF

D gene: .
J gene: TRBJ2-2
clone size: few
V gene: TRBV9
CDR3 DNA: TGTGCCAGCAGCGTACTGGACAGTTACACCGGGGAGCTGTTTTTT
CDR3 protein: CASSVLDSYTGELFF

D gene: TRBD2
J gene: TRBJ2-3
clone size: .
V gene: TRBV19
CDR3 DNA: TGTGCCCGTAGTATCGGTGGGGGGGCAGATACGCAGTATTTT
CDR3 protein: CARSIGGGADTQYF